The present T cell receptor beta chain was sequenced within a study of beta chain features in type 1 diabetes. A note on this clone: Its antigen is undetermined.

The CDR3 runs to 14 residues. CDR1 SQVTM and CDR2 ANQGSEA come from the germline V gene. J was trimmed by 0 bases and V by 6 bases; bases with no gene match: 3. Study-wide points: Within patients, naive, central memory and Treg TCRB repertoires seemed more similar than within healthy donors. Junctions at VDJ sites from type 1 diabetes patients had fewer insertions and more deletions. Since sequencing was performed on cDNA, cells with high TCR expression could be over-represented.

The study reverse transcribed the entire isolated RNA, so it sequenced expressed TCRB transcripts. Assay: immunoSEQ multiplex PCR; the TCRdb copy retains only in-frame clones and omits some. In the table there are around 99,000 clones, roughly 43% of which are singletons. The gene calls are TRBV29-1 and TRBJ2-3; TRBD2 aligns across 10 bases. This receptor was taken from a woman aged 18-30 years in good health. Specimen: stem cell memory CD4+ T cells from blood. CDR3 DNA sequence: TGCAGCGTCCTGACTAGCGGGAGCACAGATACGCAGTATTTT. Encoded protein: CSVLTSGSTDTQYF.